This T cell receptor beta chain was sequenced in a study of control samples from healthy donors and cancer patients. CDR3 length: 14 residues. The germline V gene has CDR1 SGHRS and CDR2 YFSETQ. V lost 4 bases and J 2 bases, leaving 10 bases between the germline ends. Produced via immunoSEQ multiplex PCR; TCRdb's table is partial and in-frame only. Among approximately 100,000 clones listed, 80% to 90% were seen once. The chain joins TRBV5-1 to TRBJ1-3; unclear D gene. The specimen sequenced was PBMCs. This sequence was found in a man aged 55 to 70 with lung cancer. CDR3 amino acids: CASSPERPGNTIYF. Here the CDR3 DNA reads TGCGCCAGCAGCCCAGAACGTCCTGGAAACACCATATATTTT.